This passage covers 19 T cell receptor beta chains from one sample sequenced in a study of T-cell reconstitution after alpha-beta-depleted transplantation in children. The TCRbeta library was prepared with unique molecular identifiers. Via MiXCR, TCRdb re-called the PCR reads, giving one row per CDR3 protein. This repertoire shows 500,000 to 600,000 distinct CDR3 sequences, around 17% found once; its top ten account for less than 4%. The starting material was PBMCs from the stem cell graft donor, obtained from the stem cell graft. The receptors originated from a human donor who donated a stem cell graft to a child with acute lymphoblastic leukemia.

The gene calls are TRBV28 and TRBJ2-1, with 8 bases matching TRBD1. Trimming cost V 5 bases and J 4 bases; bases outside gene matches: 7. The V gene's germline CDR1 is MDHEN and CDR2 SYDVKM. There are 15 residues in the CDR3. CDR3 sequence: CASSPTGQDYNEQFF. The CDR3 nucleotides read TGTGCCAGCAGTCCCACGGGACAGGATTACAATGAGCAGTTCTTC.

This clonotype has only a few counts. V usage is TRBV20-1 and J usage is TRBJ2-5; D ambiguous. The CDR3 runs 13 residues. Germline CDR1 DFQATT, CDR2 SNEGSKA (reference sequence). With 1 base removed from V and 0 bases from J, the gap between germline ends came to 6 bases. The CDR3 DNA reads as TGCAGTGCTAGAGTTACTAACCAAGAGACCCAGTACTTC. Translation gives CSARVTNQETQYF.

This clonotype was counted only a few times. The rearrangement uses TRBV7-2 and TRBJ2-4; no reliable D call. Germline CDR1 is SGHTA and CDR2 is FQGNSA. This CDR3 is built from 15 residues. The V end was cut by 1 base, the J end by 6 bases, with 13 bases between. CDR3 amino acids: CASSLGPAWGNIQYF. The CDR3 region has the DNA TGTGCCAGCAGCTTAGGACCCGCCTGGGGAAACATTCAGTACTTC.

This chain joins TRBV7-3 and TRBJ2-7; 8 nucleotides match TRBD1. The CDR3 length is 15 residues. Germline CDR1 SGHTA, CDR2 FQGTGA. V was pared by 5 bases and J by 3 bases, with 9 bases of the junction left unmatched. Written as DNA, the CDR3 is TGTGCCAGCAGCCTCCTCCAGGGGGCCCTCTACGAGCAGTACTTC. Encoded protein: CASSLLQGALYEQYF.

This clonotype was detected a few times. J is TRBJ2-7 and V is TRBV29-1; 8 nucleotides agree with TRBD1. The ends lost 7 bases at V and 1 base at J; junction bases unmatched: 9. This CDR3 region has 14 residues. In germline, CDR1 is SQVTM, CDR2 ANQGSEA. This chain's CDR3 is CSARSWTGSYEQYF. CDR3 DNA sequence: TGCAGCGCCCGGTCCTGGACAGGGTCCTACGAGCAGTACTTC.

This chain links TRBV11-2 with TRBJ2-3; 10 nucleotides align to TRBD2. Germline CDR1 reads SGHAT; CDR2 reads FQNNGV. V dropped 3 bases and J dropped 5; count of bases not matched to a gene: 17. The CDR3 spans 19 residues. CDR3 region: CASSFRGGLAGVGGDTQYF. The CDR3 DNA reads TGTGCCAGCAGCTTTCGGGGGGGGCTAGCGGGAGTAGGAGGAGATACGCAGTATTTT.

The table lists this clonotype with a few counts. The chain carries TRBV20-1 and TRBJ2-7; 8 bases are shared with TRBD1. Germline V lookup: CDR1 DFQATT, CDR2 SNEGSKA (reference sequence). The CDR3 runs to 14 residues. The V segment lost 0 bases and the J segment 5 bases; nucleotides outside the gene matches: 6. CDR3 loop: CSARDPNRGNEQYF. CDR3 DNA sequence: TGCAGTGCTAGAGACCCGAACAGGGGGAACGAGCAGTACTTC.

The rearrangement uses TRBV7-3 and TRBJ2-1; tentative D call: TRBD2 (6 bases). This CDR3 region has 15 residues. V gave up 5 bases and J gave up 8 bases, with 19 bases separating them. From germline, CDR1 is SGHTA and CDR2 FQGTGA. The CDR3 spells CASSPPGLGLHEQFF. Here the CDR3 DNA reads TGTGCCAGCAGCCCTCCGGGACTTGGACTCCATGAGCAGTTCTTC.

This clonotype has at least ten counts. The chain links TRBV2 to TRBJ1-5; D is ambiguous. The CDR3 runs to 14 residues. Trimming stripped 5 bases from V and 2 bases from J, with 10 bases between. Germline V gene sequence: CDR1 SNHLY, CDR2 FYNNEI. The CDR3 region is CASSPTGRNQPQHF. The CDR3 bases are TGTGCCAGCAGTCCGACCGGACGCAATCAGCCCCAGCATTTT.

This clonotype was seen only a few times. This chain joins TRBV15 and TRBJ2-7; 9 nucleotides match TRBD2. Germline-derived CDR1 and CDR2 are LNHNV and YYDKDF (reference sequence). The CDR3 has 16 amino acids. J lost 2 bases, V lost 8 bases, and 13 bases had no gene match. The CDR3 DNA is TGTGCCACCTCAAAAGGGGGACTAGCCGGAACCTACGAGCAGTACTTC. Its protein product is CATSKGGLAGTYEQYF.

This chain links TRBV20-1 with TRBJ2-2, with 9 bases that match TRBD2. Germline V lookup: CDR1 DFQATT, CDR2 SNEGSKA (reference sequence). The J segment lost 5 bases and the V segment lost 0 bases, leaving 7 bases of the junction unmatched. The length of the CDR3 is 16 residues. The CDR3 spells CSARDILAGWTGELFF. The CDR3 region has the DNA TGCAGTGCTAGAGATATTCTAGCGGGATGGACCGGGGAGCTGTTTTTT.

This chain joins TRBV6-5 and TRBJ2-3; D call uncertain. From germline, CDR1 is MNHEY and CDR2 SVGAGI. The CDR3 loop spans 13 amino acids. V dropped 2 bases and J dropped 6 bases, with 9 bases sitting between them. CDR3 residues: CASSYRSRDTQYF. The CDR3 DNA follows: TGTGCCAGCAGTTACCGCAGTCGGGATACGCAGTATTTT.

This clonotype was observed a handful of times. DNA for the CDR3: TGTGCCAGCTCGAGGGAGCAGTACTTC. This sequence encodes CASSREQYF. The chain has TRBV12-3 or TRBV12-4 and TRBJ2-7, with D uncertain. Between the trimmed V and J ends, which lost 8 bases and 7 bases, there was a span of 6 bases. There are 9 residues in the CDR3.

This clonotype was picked up a small number of times. The chain carries TRBV4-1 and TRBJ2-2; D is undetermined. The CDR3 contains 10 residues. The germline gives CDR1 MGHRA, CDR2 YSYEKL. V was pared by 6 bases and J by 7 bases, with 3 bases between. Here the CDR3 reads CASSNGELFF. The CDR3 DNA is TGCGCCAGCAGTAACGGGGAGCTGTTTTTT.

The genes are TRBV6-2 or TRBV6-3 and TRBJ2-5, with no clear D. Germline CDR1 is MNHEY and CDR2 is SVGEGT. Trimming removed 7 bases at V and 1 base at J, with 7 bases between. The CDR3 loop spans 12 amino acids. CDR3 protein: CASTALQETQYF. DNA for the CDR3: TGTGCCAGCACCGCCCTCCAAGAGACCCAGTACTTC.

This clonotype was observed a handful of times. The genes are TRBV7-8 and TRBJ1-4; 10 nucleotides match TRBD1. The CDR3 length is 15 residues. Germline CDR1 is SGHVS and CDR2 is FQNEAQ. With 4 bases clipped from V and 5 bases from J, the junction kept 4 bases outside the gene matches. The CDR3: CASSYRDRGNEKLFF. Written as DNA, the CDR3 is TGTGCCAGCAGCTACCGGGACAGGGGAAATGAAAAACTGTTTTTT.

This chain joins TRBV5-6 and TRBJ2-7; possible D gene TRBD1, 5 bases. CDR1 is SGHDT and CDR2 is YYEEEE in the germline V gene. The CDR3 is 14 amino acids. V was clipped by 4 bases and J by 3 bases, with 14 bases between them. The CDR3 reads CASSPRAPSYEQYF. The CDR3 nucleotides are TGTGCCAGCAGCCCCAGGGCCCCCAGCTACGAGCAGTACTTC. The complete variable domain, with remaining parts taken from reference TRBV5-6 and TRBJ2-7, reads DAGVTQSPTHLIKTRGQQVTLRCSPKSGHDTVSWYQQALGQGPQFIFQYYEEEERQRGNFPDRFSGHQFPNYSSELNVNALLLGDSALYLCASSPRAPSYEQYFGPGTRLTVT.

This chain uses TRBV14 with TRBJ2-7, with 8 bases lining up with TRBD2. Germline V lookup: CDR1 SGHDN, CDR2 FVKESK. J lost 4 bases, V lost 1 base, and 6 bases had no gene match. The CDR3 spans 15 residues. The DNA for the CDR3 is TGTGCCAGCAGCCAAGTAGGAGCGGGAGAGTACGAGCAGTACTTC. It yields the protein CASSQVGAGEYEQYF.

This clonotype was counted a few times. The rearrangement links TRBV7-2 to TRBJ2-3; perhaps TRBD2 as D (5 bases). Germline values: CDR1 SGHTA, CDR2 FQGNSA. Between the trimmed V and J ends, which lost 5 bases and 0 bases, there was a span of 9 bases. This CDR3 is 14 amino acids long. The CDR3 DNA sequence: TGTGCCAGCAGCCACCCGGGGAGCACAGATACGCAGTATTTT. As protein: CASSHPGSTDTQYF.